The clone carrying this TCR beta chain was seen more than once but under ten times. The antigen is unknown. This sample is part of a study of shared clonotypes between healthy human individuals. Study findings and constraints: Rarefaction revealed incomplete sorted-subset sequencing despite large depth. Non-shared clonotypes showed lower generation probabilities than clonotypes common to all four donors.

The germline V gene has CDR1 SQVTM and CDR2 ANQGSEA. V was clipped by 5 bases and J by 4 bases, with 11 bases between them. The CDR3 runs 12 residues. Profiling relied on immunoSEQ multiplex PCR, and the TCRdb table lists in-frame clones only, not all of them. This table has about 2.5 million clones, 85% to 95% appearing once. The sample consisted of naive CD4+ T cells from PBMCs. Subset given: CD45RA+ positively selected. The TCR sequence derives from a man aged 18 to 30 in good health. Some clones in this sample may be carry-over from other donors' samples. This chain joins TRBV29-1 and TRBJ1-1; D is unresolved. The CDR3 coding sequence is TGCAGCGTTTTCAAGGGAAGCACTGAAGCTTTCTTT. Translating gives CSVFKGSTEAFF.